The next 10 T cell receptor beta chains were all read from a single sample in a study of Ad26.COV2.S vaccination and SARS-CoV-2 variants. Assay used: immunoSEQ multiplex PCR; TCRdb lists only in-frame clones, some missing. This sample has 300,000 to 350,000 clones, with around four fifths found just once. Treatment here: roughly 18 received Ad26.COV2.S at low or high dose, single or two shots; 5 received placebo; per-sample allocation not given. The samples date from day 63 after the first vaccine or placebo injection. The source was peripheral blood, collected in a trial of Ad26.COV2.S vaccine versus placebo. The receptors shown here come from a person aged 18 to 65 who received the Ad26.COV2.S COVID-19 vaccine or a placebo.

V and J are TRBV5-1 and TRBJ2-3, with D possibly being TRBD1 (6 bases). Germline V gene data show CDR1 as SGHRS and CDR2 as YFSETQ. The V and J ends lost 4 bases and 3 bases respectively, with 12 bases between them. The CDR3 runs 14 residues. The CDR3 reads CASSPIDRTDTQYF. For the CDR3, the DNA is TGCGCCAGCAGCCCCATCGACAGGACAGATACGCAGTATTTT.

The chain uses TRBV30 and TRBJ2-1; TRBD1 might be the D (6 bases). Germline V gives CDR1 GTSNPN, CDR2 SVGIG (reference sequence). CDR3 length equals 13 residues. V lost 2 bases to trimming and J lost 7 bases, with 12 bases between them. CDR3 sequence: CAWSPGTTNEQFF. DNA of the CDR3: TGTGCCTGGAGTCCCGGGACAACTAATGAGCAGTTCTTC.

The V call is TRBV27, the J call TRBJ1-2; D gene ambiguous. The CDR3 has 15 residues. Germline V gene sequence: CDR1 MNHEY, CDR2 SMNVEV (reference sequence). Deletions cut 1 base from V and 0 bases from J, with 9 bases between. The CDR3 DNA reads TGTGCCAGCAGTTTATTGGCGGGGACTAACTATGGCTACACCTTC. Protein: CASSLLAGTNYGYTF.

A word on this clone: The junction departs from germline at one end; a sequencing error may be responsible. The J gene is TRBJ1-2, the V gene TRBV11-2; no clear D. This CDR3 comprises 17 residues. Germline CDR1 SGHAT, CDR2 FQNNGV. CDR3 region: CASSPRSYPNHSQQTRF. As DNA, the CDR3 is TGTGCCAGCAGCCCTCGTTCTTACCCAAACCACTCACAACAGACTCGCTTC.

The V gene is TRBV9, the J gene TRBJ2-3; tentative D call: TRBD2 (6 bases). V was shortened by 2 bases and J by 0 bases, with 13 bases between the two germline ends. Per the germline V gene, CDR1 is SGDLS and CDR2 is YYNGEE. This CDR3 contains 16 residues. Written as DNA, the CDR3 is TGTGCCAGCAGCGTTGGGGGGACCCCCAGCACAGATACGCAGTATTTT. It yields the protein CASSVGGTPSTDTQYF.

The chain is built from TRBV7-6 and TRBJ2-6; a possible D gene is TRBD1 (6 bases). Looked up from germline, CDR1 is SGHVS and CDR2 is FNYEAQ. The CDR3 loop spans 17 amino acids. With 5 bases removed from V and 0 bases from J, the gap between germline ends came to 14 bases. CDR3 region: CASSNRDTISGANVLTF. CDR3 DNA: TGTGCCAGCAGCAACCGGGACACGATCTCTGGGGCCAACGTCCTGACTTTC.

The gene calls are TRBV7-2 and TRBJ1-1; the D is unclear. Germline V gene data show CDR1 as SGHTA and CDR2 as FQGNSA. V lost 4 bases to trimming and J lost 1 base, with 10 bases between them. This CDR3 spans 14 amino acids. CDR3: CASSSLNKNTEAFF. CDR3 nucleotide sequence: TGTGCCAGCAGCTCCCTCAACAAGAACACTGAAGCTTTCTTT.

This CDR3 reads CASSLGQGDGYTF. In nucleotides, the CDR3 is TGTGCCAGCAGTCTGGGACAGGGAGATGGCTACACCTTC. J is TRBJ1-2 and V is TRBV12-3 or TRBV12-4; 9 positions agree with TRBD1. The V segment lost 5 bases and the J segment 6 bases; nucleotides outside the gene matches: 4. The CDR3 contains 13 residues.

The rearrangement links TRBV2 to TRBJ2-7; D perhaps matches TRBD1 (6 bases). Germline-derived CDR1 and CDR2 are SNHLY and FYNNEI. The CDR3 spans 16 residues. Between the trimmed V and J ends, which lost 6 bases and 0 bases, there was a span of 18 bases. This CDR3 reads CASRAKQGSGSYEQYF. The DNA of the CDR3 is TGTGCCAGCAGAGCCAAACAGGGATCAGGCTCCTACGAGCAGTACTTC.

There are a few counts of this clone. The chain combines TRBV2 with TRBJ2-1; 8 bases match TRBD2. Germline V gene sequence: CDR1 SNHLY, CDR2 FYNNEI. CDR3 length: 16 residues. V was pared by 5 bases and J by 4 bases, with 10 bases of the junction left unmatched. The CDR3 here is CASSPPGGGGYNEQFF. The CDR3 DNA sequence: TGTGCCAGCAGTCCCCCGGGGGGGGGCGGGTACAATGAGCAGTTCTTC.